This T cell receptor (beta chain) was sequenced during a study of blood T cells in healthy people across ages. Study-wide points: It was the long-lived donors that had more naive CD4+ cells and higher diversity than aged donors.

All donors came from Russia, were Caucasian and healthy, and spanned ages roughly 6 to 95. Peripheral blood was drawn, ten milliliters per donor. Isolation recovered at least 6.5 million PBMCs from every sample. For the second PCR, which ran for about 7 to 11 cycles, a sample-barcoded 5' primer and a J-beta primer mix were used. TCRdb re-derived calls from the 5' RACE reads in MiXCR, one entry per CDR3 protein. This sample has 550,000 to 600,000 distinct CDR3 sequences; 47% occur once, and the top ten carry around 23%. Turning to this clonotype: No antigen is known for it.

V lost 5 bases, J lost 10 bases, and 11 bases stayed unmatched. Germline V CDR1 and CDR2: MNHEY, SMNVEV (reference sequence). The CDR3 runs 14 residues. The chain is built from TRBV27 and TRBJ2-1, with 7 bases matching TRBD2. Sequencing used blood. The TCR sequence derives from a man at least 80 years old in good health. The CDR3 DNA is TGTGCCAGCAGTCTCGTGGGGGGGACCTACGAGCAGTTCTTC. Translating gives CASSLVGGTYEQFF.